Below are 5 T cell receptor beta chains sequenced from a single sample in a study of T cell repertoires in cytomegalovirus infection (dated by TCRdb to the late 2010s). For these receptors, no antigen is known. Per the publication, the treatment or condition label means: in vitro stimulation with specific CMV peptide epitopes to enrich CMV-specific T cells. The run used an Illumina HiSeq 1500. The raw public reads went through TCRdb reprocessing: fastp at Q25, MiXCR clone calling, in-frame beta chains kept. When rows share a CDR3 protein, they turn into one entry using the most common DNA and genes. The sample data list 650,000 to 850,000 distinct CDR3 sequences, and under 35% of these were observed just once. Around 14% of the sample belongs to the ten largest clones. Material: cultured CD8+ T cells from PBMCs, obtained from culture after CMV antigen stimulation. The origin of the receptors is a human donor in good health (CMV status not recorded). Some clones in this sample may be carry-over from other donors' samples.

The chain recombines TRBV19 with TRBJ1-6; D is perhaps TRBD1 (5 bases). The ends were cut back, 7 bases at V and 6 bases at J, with 13 bases in the middle. The V gene's germline CDR1 is LNHDA and CDR2 SQIVND (reference sequence). The CDR3 runs to 14 residues. The CDR3 bases are TGTGCCAGTAACTCGGGGCTCCTTAATTCACCCCTCCACTTT. Amino acid sequence: CASNSGLLNSPLHF. The full variable domain, in which reference TRBV19 and TRBJ1-6 provide the parts outside the CDR3, is DGGITQSPKYLFRKEGQNVTLSCEQNLNHDAMYWYRQDPGQGLRLIYYSQIVNDFQKGDIAEGYSVSREKKESFPLTVTSAQKNPTAFYLCASNSGLLNSPLHFGNGTRLTVT.

This clonotype appeared a few times. The genes are TRBV3-1 and TRBJ2-1, with TRBD2 identical over 9 bases. The CDR3 extends over 21 amino acids. Unmatched junction bases numbered 18, after V lost 3 bases and J lost 0 bases. Germline CDR1 is LGHDT and CDR2 is YNNKEL (reference sequence). CDR3 protein: CASSHPLPKLAGLSSYNEQFF. The DNA of the CDR3 is TGTGCCAGCAGCCACCCCCTTCCGAAGCTAGCGGGGTTGAGCTCCTACAATGAGCAGTTCTTC.

This clonotype came up many times. The V call is TRBV7-9, the J call TRBJ2-5; D might be TRBD2 (6 bases). With 3 bases removed from V and 3 bases from J, the gap between germline ends came to 14 bases. The germline V gene encodes CDR1 SEHNR and CDR2 FQNEAQ (reference sequence). This CDR3 has 15 amino acids. Written as DNA, the CDR3 is TGTGCCAGCAGCTTGGGCGGGACCCCAAAAGAGACCCAGTACTTC. This gives the protein CASSLGGTPKETQYF.

The chain is built from TRBV20-1 and TRBJ1-1; weak D call: TRBD1 (5 bases). Germline CDR1 reads DFQATT; CDR2 reads SNEGSKA (reference sequence). The ends were cut back, 0 bases at V and 4 bases at J, with 12 bases in the middle. The CDR3 spans 14 residues. The CDR3 region has the DNA TGCAGTGCTAGAGATCCGGGGGGAATCACTGAAGCTTTCTTT. Translated: CSARDPGGITEAFF.

This clonotype was seen only a few times. The chain employs TRBV4-3 and TRBJ2-1; D ambiguous. V lost 0 bases, J lost 8 bases, and 11 bases lay in between. The CDR3 covers 14 residues. Germline values: CDR1 LGHNA, CDR2 YSLEER. The CDR3 sequence: CASSQEQKWDEQFF. For the CDR3, the DNA is TGCGCCAGCAGCCAAGAACAGAAGTGGGATGAGCAGTTCTTC.